The 20 T cell receptor beta chains below come from one sample, sequenced in a study of blood T cell repertoires in COVID-19. Some clones are missing from TCRdb's copy, which holds only in-frame ones; the method was immunoSEQ multiplex PCR. This sample has about 250,000 clones, with 82% found just once. The sample consisted of peripheral blood. These receptors were taken from a woman in her seventies with acute or convalescent COVID-19.

This clone was counted only a few times. J is TRBJ1-6 and V is TRBV27; possibly TRBD1 for D (6 bases). The CDR3 sequence is 14 residues long. The germline V and J ends were trimmed by 4 bases and 10 bases, with 14 bases remaining between them. From germline, CDR1 is MNHEY and CDR2 SMNVEV (reference sequence). The CDR3: CASSSQGSRSPLHF. The CDR3 bases are TGTGCCAGCAGTTCACAGGGAAGTAGGTCACCCCTCCACTTT.

The CDR3 DNA sequence: TGTGCCATCACGGGCGGGGGTAACTCCTACAATGAGCAGTTCTTC. Translated, it gives CAITGGGNSYNEQFF. The chain joins TRBV10-3 to TRBJ2-1; 7 positions agree with TRBD2. Per germline, CDR1 ENHRY and CDR2 SYGVKD. V lost 7 bases and J lost 0; bases outside the gene matches: 6. This CDR3 comprises 15 residues.

The rearrangement joins TRBV7-9 to TRBJ1-2; D unresolved. This CDR3 region has 13 residues. The V gene's germline CDR1 is SEHNR and CDR2 FQNEAQ (reference sequence). Trimming cost V 5 bases and J 3 bases, with 10 bases left between them. The CDR3 nucleotides are TGTGCCAGCAGCCAGGCAAAGGACTATGGCTACACCTTC. Its translation: CASSQAKDYGYTF.

V is TRBV11-2 and J is TRBJ2-7; 8 bases fit TRBD1. Germline V CDR1 and CDR2: SGHAT, FQNNGV. V was pared by 5 bases and J by 0 bases, with 12 bases of the junction left unmatched. The CDR3 sequence is 17 residues long. For the CDR3, the DNA is TGTGCCAGCAGCCAAGACAGGGGTCAAAGGAGCTCCTACGAGCAGTACTTC. Its protein product is CASSQDRGQRSSYEQYF.

This clone was counted only a few times. The CDR3 sequence: CASSYFGQGIDEQYF. The DNA for the CDR3 is TGTGCCAGCAGTTACTTTGGACAGGGGATCGACGAGCAGTACTTC. V is TRBV6-5 and J is TRBJ2-7; 9 bases map to TRBD1. The CDR3 loop spans 15 amino acids. V dropped 1 base and J dropped 5; count of bases not matched to a gene: 6. In germline, CDR1 is MNHEY, CDR2 SVGAGI.

As to this clone: Other DNA sequences from this sample encode an identical CDR3 as well. The gene calls are TRBV12-3 or TRBV12-4 and TRBJ1-1; D perhaps matches TRBD1 (5 bases). CDR3 size: 13 residues. V was clipped by 6 bases and J by 5 bases, with 13 bases between them. CDR3 amino acids: CASSRTGGTEAFF. The DNA for the CDR3 is TGTGCCAGCAGCCGCACAGGAGGGACTGAAGCTTTCTTT.

J is TRBJ2-7 and V is TRBV21-1; the table calls TRBD2, which could not be checked here. TRBV21-1 is noted as a pseudogene. The CDR3 has 15 amino acids. The CDR3 region is CASTPREGNIYEQYF. For the CDR3, the DNA is TGTGCCAGCACCCCCAGGGAGGGAAATATCTACGAGCAGTACTTC.

The chain recombines TRBV18 with TRBJ2-7; tentative D call: TRBD1 (7 bases). CDR1 is KGHSH and CDR2 is LQKENI in the germline V gene. CDR3 length equals 15 residues. The V and J ends lost 2 bases and 2 bases respectively, with 13 bases between them. The CDR3 bases are TGTGCCAGCTCACCAGCCAGGGGGGACACCTACGAGCAGTACTTC. It is translated as CASSPARGDTYEQYF.

J is TRBJ1-5 and V is TRBV15; a weak D match, TRBD1 (5 bases). The germline V gene has CDR1 LNHNV and CDR2 YYDKDF (reference sequence). The CDR3 covers 16 residues. V was shortened by 5 bases and J by 0 bases, with 14 bases between the two germline ends. The CDR3 DNA is TGTGCCACCAGCTTACCACGACAGTATAGCAATCAGCCCCAGCATTTT. Translated, it gives CATSLPRQYSNQPQHF. Variable domain in full (rest from reference TRBV15 and TRBJ1-5): DAMVIQNPRYQVTQFGKPVTLSCSQTLNHNVMYWYQQKSSQAPKLLFHYYDKDFNNEADTPDNFQSRRPNTSFCFLDIRSPGLGDTAMYLCATSLPRQYSNQPQHFGDGTRLSIL.

V is TRBV7-9 and J is TRBJ1-5, with TRBD1 identical over 8 bases. This CDR3 has 15 residues. Germline V gene data show CDR1 as SEHNR and CDR2 as FQNEAQ (reference sequence). The V segment lost 5 bases and the J segment 4 bases; nucleotides outside the gene matches: 7. CDR3 loop: CASSNGGTGNQPQHF. The DNA for the CDR3 is TGTGCCAGCAGCAATGGCGGGACAGGTAATCAGCCCCAGCATTTT.

The CDR3 is CASSLGGGLMYSNQPQHF. The CDR3 DNA follows: TGTGCCAGCAGTTTGGGGGGGGGTCTAATGTATAGCAATCAGCCCCAGCATTTT. The rearrangement joins TRBV28 to TRBJ1-5, with a tentative D call TRBD1 (5 bases). The CDR3 covers 18 residues. Germline CDR1 and CDR2: MDHEN and SYDVKM. V lost 3 bases to trimming and J lost 0 bases, with 18 bases between them.

The V call is TRBV10-1, the J call TRBJ2-3; perhaps TRBD2 as D (5 bases). Germline loops: CDR1 WNHNN, CDR2 SYGVQD (reference sequence). The CDR3 loop spans 15 amino acids. The V end was cut by 6 bases, the J end by 1 base, with 14 bases between. As DNA, the CDR3 is TGCGCCAGCAGCGCCGTTCCCGGGGGCACAGATACGCAGTATTTT. It yields the protein CASSAVPGGTDTQYF.

This chain joins TRBV5-1 and TRBJ2-5, with D maybe TRBD1 (5 bases). V was shortened by 0 bases and J by 5 bases, with 11 bases between the two germline ends. This CDR3 comprises 14 residues. Germline V gene lookup returns CDR1 SGHRS and CDR2 YFSETQ. Written as DNA, the CDR3 is TGCGCCAGCAGCTTGGTAGGGGTAGGGGAGACCCAGTACTTC. Translation: CASSLVGVGETQYF.

V and J are TRBV30 and TRBJ1-5; D gene ambiguous. V was cut by 2 bases and J by 7 bases, with 9 bases left in between. The CDR3 has 12 amino acids. The germline gives CDR1 GTSNPN, CDR2 SVGIG (reference sequence). CDR3 residues: CAWSPMGQPQHF. In nucleotides, the CDR3 is TGTGCCTGGAGTCCCATGGGCCAGCCCCAGCATTTT.

This chain uses TRBV5-8 with TRBJ1-2; weak D call: TRBD1 (5 bases). V was shortened by 1 base and J by 5 bases, with 12 bases between the two germline ends. Looked up from germline, CDR1 is SGHTS and CDR2 is YDEGEE. The CDR3 contains 14 residues. The CDR3 here is CASSLKGLRYGYTF. CDR3 bases: TGTGCCAGCAGCTTGAAGGGGTTGAGATATGGCTACACCTTC.

The table lists this clone with a few counts. The CDR3 loop reads CASSPRARGEKLFF. DNA of the CDR3: TGTGCCAGCAGTCCCCGGGCCCGGGGGGAAAAACTGTTTTTT. The rearrangement links TRBV6-5 to TRBJ1-4; perhaps TRBD1 as D (5 bases). The V gene lost 5 bases and the J gene lost 8 bases, with 15 bases spanning the gap. Per germline, CDR1 MNHEY and CDR2 SVGAGI. The CDR3 runs to 14 residues.

A note on this clone: Relative to the germline gene, one junction end is altered; a read error may explain this. The V and J genes are TRBV7-2 and TRBJ2-3; the D gene is possibly TRBD1 (5 bases). The CDR3 spans 15 residues. Looked up from germline, CDR1 is SGHTA and CDR2 is FQGNSA. The CDR3 loop reads CASSLETALTNTQYF. CDR3 coding DNA: TGTGCCAGCAGCTTAGAGACAGCCCTCACAAATACGCAGTATTTT.

The J gene is TRBJ2-7, the V gene TRBV10-2, with TRBD2 matching over 9 bases. CDR1 is WSHSY, CDR2 SAAADI, per germline. CDR3 length equals 17 residues. Trimming removed 3 bases from V and 2 bases from J; junction bases left unmatched: 11. This chain's CDR3 is CASSEGIRGGVPYEQYF. CDR3 sequence (DNA): TGCGCCAGCAGTGAAGGGATACGCGGGGGGGTCCCCTACGAGCAGTACTTC.

V usage is TRBV13 and J usage is TRBJ2-5; 7 bases are a match to TRBD1. This CDR3 comprises 13 residues. From germline, CDR1 is PRHDT and CDR2 FYEKMQ (reference sequence). J gave up 2 bases and V 4 bases, and 1 base lay outside the gene matches. In DNA, the CDR3 is TGTGCCAGCAGCTCGGGACAGCAAGAGACCCAGTACTTC. It codes for CASSSGQQETQYF.

This clone was seen more than once but under ten times. The chain is built from TRBV12-3 or TRBV12-4 and TRBJ2-1; D gene ambiguous. This CDR3 is 13 amino acids long. Trimming removed 7 bases at V and 0 bases at J, with 7 bases between. As DNA, the CDR3 is TGTGCCAGCAATACTCCCTCCTACAATGAGCAGTTCTTC. Protein: CASNTPSYNEQFF.